This T cell receptor (beta chain) was obtained from a study of blood T cell repertoires in COVID-19. Clones were sequenced by immunoSEQ multiplex PCR, and TCRdb holds only the in-frame ones, with some missing. The repertoire holds 100,000 to 150,000 clones, with about 84% as singletons. The CDR3 sequence is 15 residues long. With 0 bases removed from V and 8 bases from J, the gap between germline ends came to 14 bases. Germline V gene sequence: CDR1 SGHVS, CDR2 FQNEAQ. The chain carries TRBV7-8 and TRBJ2-1; D ambiguous. This clonotype originated in a human donor in a cohort sampled during active COVID-19. The sequencing sample was made of peripheral blood. CDR3 loop: CASSLAAQASHEQFF. As DNA, the CDR3 is TGTGCCAGCAGCTTAGCGGCCCAGGCAAGCCATGAGCAGTTCTTC. The full variable domain, completed using reference TRBV7-8 and TRBJ2-1, is GAGVSQSPRYKVAKRGQDVALRCDPISGHVSLFWYQQALGQGPEFLTYFQNEAQLDKSGLPSDRFFAERPEGSVSTLKIQRTQQEDSAVYLCASSLAAQASHEQFFGPGTRLTVL.